This T cell receptor beta chain derives from a study of cytotoxic CD8 clonotypes in ibrutinib-treated CLL. Study-wide context: Response material was collected after a median about 11 months of treatment, range 6 to 36. Averaging across samples gave approximately 270,000 productive templates and around 90,000 productive rearrangements.

Study-level results: Private clonotypes, not public ones, expanded at ibrutinib response.

This table comes from immunoSEQ multiplex PCR, and its TCRdb copy is limited to in-frame clones, with some not included. The sample contains approximately 300,000 clones, just under 80% of which appear only once. About this clone itself: The antigen remains unidentified.

The CDR3 has 15 residues. Germline lookup yields CDR1 MDHEN and CDR2 SYDVKM. Trimming stripped 6 bases from V and 0 bases from J, with 11 bases between. The input for sequencing was PBMCs, taken before ibrutinib treatment. This chain connects TRBV28 to TRBJ1-4, with D maybe TRBD1 (6 bases). This sequence originates from a human donor with chronic lymphocytic leukemia. Here the CDR3 DNA reads TGTGCCAGCAGAACTGACAGGTCAACTAATGAAAAACTGTTTTTT. As protein: CASRTDRSTNEKLFF.